The rows below give T cell receptor beta chains drawn from one sample of a study of immune evolution from preneoplasia to lung adenocarcinoma. Produced via immunoSEQ multiplex PCR; TCRdb's table is partial and in-frame only. The sample lists more than 13,000 clones, about 80% occurring once. The source material was FFPE minimally invasive lung adenocarcinoma tissue. These receptors all come from a person in their 70s with lung adenocarcinoma. Each CDR3 is given with its conserved first and last residue. The D gene is left open where the match is weak. The size of a clone is reported for some rows only, either as once, few or many, or as a class for expanded clones.

DNA,CDR3,D,V,J,size
TGTGCCAGCAGCTTAGGTCCCGATCGATCCTACGAGCAGTACTTC,CASSLGPDRSYEQYF,NA,TRBV7-6,TRBJ2-7,NA
TGTGCCAGCAGTTCGCCCCAATCTAGCAATCAGCCCCAGCATTTT,CASSSPQSSNQPQHF,NA,TRBV28,TRBJ1-5,NA
TGTGCCAGCAGCCCCGGGACTAGCCGATACAATGAGCAGTTCTTC,CASSPGTSRYNEQFF,TRBD2,TRBV11-1,TRBJ2-1,NA
TGTGCCTGGAGTCATGGCAAAGAACGGGGAGCTTTCTTT,CAWSHGKERGAFF,NA,TRBV30,TRBJ1-1,NA
TGTGCCAGCAGCCCGGGACTAGCGGGAGGGTCAAAAGAGACCCAGTACTTC,CASSPGLAGGSKETQYF,TRBD2,TRBV5-4,TRBJ2-5,once
TGTGCCAGCAGTTACAGCAGGGTAGGGAATGAAAAACTGTTTTTT,CASSYSRVGNEKLFF,NA,TRBV6-5,TRBJ1-4,NA
TGCGCCAGCAGCTTGTACGACAGAGGAGATACGCAGTATTTT,CASSLYDRGDTQYF,NA,TRBV5-1,TRBJ2-3,few
TGTGCCAGCAAACAGCGGGAGGGCCTGTATGAGCAGTACTTC,CASKQREGLYEQYF,TRBD2,TRBV6-6,TRBJ2-7,NA
TGTGCCAGCAGCCTCACAGGGGTTTGGGCTGAAGCTTTCTTT,CASSLTGVWAEAFF,TRBD1,TRBV16,TRBJ1-1,NA
TGTGCCAGCAGCCCAGGATACTCTGGAAACACCATATATTTT,CASSPGYSGNTIYF,NA,TRBV13,TRBJ1-3,NA
TGTGCCTTCCGACGGGCATTTGGGGGCCCGGCGAACACTGAAGCTTTCTTT,CAFRRAFGGPANTEAFF,NA,TRBV30,TRBJ1-1,NA
TGTGCCAGCAGCGAGGCCAGGGAATATTATGGCTACACCTTC,CASSEAREYYGYTF,NA,TRBV5-6,TRBJ1-2,NA
TGTGCCAGCAGTCGGACAGTCGACTATGGCTACACCTTC,CASSRTVDYGYTF,NA,TRBV7-9,TRBJ1-2,NA
TGTGCCAGCAGCTTAGCCCCGCCAGTGAACTATGGCTACACCTTC,CASSLAPPVNYGYTF,NA,TRBV7-3,TRBJ1-2,few
TGTGCCTGGAGTGTATTCCCTAGCGGGGAGGGCACAGATACGCAGTATTTT,CAWSVFPSGEGTDTQYF,TRBD2,TRBV30,TRBJ2-3,NA
TGCGCCAGCAGCTTGGGGGGACAGAGCTCCTACAATGAGCAGTTCTTC,CASSLGGQSSYNEQFF,TRBD1,TRBV5-1,TRBJ2-1,NA
TGTGCCAGCAGCACCGACGGGCCCTCCTACAATGAGCAGTTCTTC,CASSTDGPSYNEQFF,NA,TRBV5-5,TRBJ2-1,NA
TGTGCCAGTAAACAGGGGGGGGAAAAACTGTTTTTT,CASKQGGEKLFF,TRBD1,TRBV19,TRBJ1-4,NA
TGTGCCAGCACAGTCCAGGACCGAGAAGCTTTCTTT,CASTVQDREAFF,NA,TRBV6-1,TRBJ1-1,few
TGCGCCAGCAGCTCTGCGGGCCTCGTTTCGGAGACGCAGTATTTT,CASSSAGLVSETQYF,NA,TRBV5-1,TRBJ2-3,NA
TGTGCCAGCAGTTCCGGGGGGACAGGGGCCACTGAAGCTTTCTTT,CASSSGGTGATEAFF,TRBD1,TRBV28,TRBJ1-1,once
TGTGCCAGCAGCGATGGGATAGAAGAGACCCAGTACTTC,CASSDGIEETQYF,NA,TRBV9,TRBJ2-5,NA
TGTGCCAGCAGTGATCGGGTCCTCACAGATACGCAGTATTTT,CASSDRVLTDTQYF,NA,TRBV2,TRBJ2-3,NA
TGTGCCAGCAGACGTCAGGGATCCGGGGAGCTGTTTTTT,CASRRQGSGELFF,NA,TRBV14,TRBJ2-2,NA
TGTGCCAGCAGCTTGCTGGGACAAAACACTGAAGCTTTCTTT,CASSLLGQNTEAFF,NA,TRBV5-4,TRBJ1-1,NA
TGTGCCAGCATCTCCTGGGGACAAGGGAATCAGCCCCAGCATTTT,CASISWGQGNQPQHF,NA,TRBV28,TRBJ1-5,NA
TGTGCCAGCAGTTCCTCCACCGAAAGAGATCTCTATGGCTACACCTTC,CASSSSTERDLYGYTF,NA,TRBV6-6,TRBJ1-2,few
TGTGCCAGCAGTTTGGAGTACCAAGAGACCCAGTACTTC,CASSLEYQETQYF,NA,TRBV28,TRBJ2-5,NA
TGTGCCAGCCGAAAGGGGGATACTCGCCGCATCCTTCTGGAGCAGTACTTC,CASRKGDTRRILLEQYF,NA,TRBV27,TRBJ2-7,NA
TGTGCCAGCAGCTCGGGACACGGAGGTATCACTGAAGCTTTCTTT,CASSSGHGGITEAFF,NA,TRBV28,TRBJ1-1,NA
TGTGCCTGGAGTGTAAGAGAGACCCAGTACTTC,CAWSVRETQYF,NA,TRBV30,TRBJ2-5,once
TGTGCCAGCAGCTTAAGGATTTTACGGACCGGGGAGCTGTTTTTT,CASSLRILRTGELFF,NA,TRBV7-2,TRBJ2-2,NA
TGCGCCAGCAGTATAGGGGGCTCCACTGAAGCTTTCTTT,CASSIGGSTEAFF,TRBD1,TRBV23-1,TRBJ1-1,NA
TGTGCCAGCAGTTTATGGGGGGATGGAGAGACCCAGTACTTC,CASSLWGDGETQYF,NA,TRBV28,TRBJ2-5,NA
TGTGCCAGCAGTCTAGTGGGAGGGCCTTCCGGGGAGCTGTTTTTT,CASSLVGGPSGELFF,TRBD2,TRBV7-9,TRBJ2-2,NA
TGTGCCAGCAGGAGCTACAGGGAATTAAGTTACTACGAGCAGTACTTC,CASRSYRELSYYEQYF,NA,TRBV2,TRBJ2-7,NA
TGTGCCAGTACCCCCCCGCAGGCGGGTAATGAAAAACTGTTTTTT,CASTPPQAGNEKLFF,NA,TRBV19,TRBJ1-4,NA
TGCAGCGTTGCCGGTGCCGGGGATGATTATGGCTACACCTTC,CSVAGAGDDYGYTF,NA,TRBV29-1,TRBJ1-2,NA
TGTGCCAGCAGTTTAAACAGGGGGAAATATGAGCAGTTCTTC,CASSLNRGKYEQFF,TRBD1,TRBV28,TRBJ2-1,NA
TGTGCCAGCAGCTTGGGACAGGGTTACGGGGAGCTGTTTTTT,CASSLGQGYGELFF,TRBD1,TRBV5-4,TRBJ2-2,NA
TGTGCCAGCAGCTTGTCATCGGCTGACACCGGGGAGCTGTTTTTT,CASSLSSADTGELFF,NA,TRBV7-9,TRBJ2-2,NA
TGTGCCAGCAGGTCCGGGATCCAAGGCGAGCAGTACTTC,CASRSGIQGEQYF,NA,TRBV25-1,TRBJ2-7,NA
TGTGCCAGCAGTGATTCTCCCGGGTCTGGGGCCAACGTTCTGACTTTC,CASSDSPGSGANVLTF,NA,TRBV6-1,TRBJ2-6,NA
TGTGCCAGTGGACGGGACAGCGGCAATGAAAAACTGTTTTTT,CASGRDSGNEKLFF,TRBD1,TRBV19,TRBJ1-4,NA
TGTGCCAGCAGCTTAGACTACGAGCAGTACTTC,CASSLDYEQYF,NA,TRBV7-9,TRBJ2-7,NA
TGTGCCAGCAGCTTATGGGCGAACACTGAAGCTTTCTTT,CASSLWANTEAFF,NA,TRBV5-4,TRBJ1-1,NA
TGTGCCAGCACTCCGAGTCCCCCGGGGAAGAACACCGGGGAGCTGTTTTTT,CASTPSPPGKNTGELFF,NA,TRBV25-1,TRBJ2-2,NA
TGTGCCAGCAGCCCTAAAGCGGGGTTAGCTGAAGCTTTCTTT,CASSPKAGLAEAFF,NA,TRBV7-3,TRBJ1-1,NA
TGTGCCAGCAGCCAAGGTCAAGATAATTCACCCCTCCACTTT,CASSQGQDNSPLHF,NA,TRBV9,TRBJ1-6,NA
TGTGCCACCAGCAGAGGTGGCTTACTAAATGAAAAACTGTTTTTT,CATSRGGLLNEKLFF,NA,TRBV15,TRBJ1-4,few